One T cell receptor (beta chain) is described in this entry. Its target is not known. This was the immunoSEQ v3.0 assay at survey level. Sequencing was performed with immunoSEQ multiplex PCR; in TCRdb, only in-frame clones are kept and a portion is missing. The sample contains 20,000 to 25,000 clones, roughly three quarters of which appear only once. These data originate in a study of long-term antiretroviral therapy in people with HIV. Notes on the study in general: Across all time points, the repertoire was dominated by clones that expanded before ART.

There were roughly 1-10 million cryopreserved PBMC in the samples before DNA extraction. Germline V gives CDR1 SGHNT, CDR2 YYREEE (reference sequence). Deletions cut 0 bases from V and 4 bases from J, with 9 bases between. The CDR3 contains 14 residues. The source was unsorted PBMCs, collected 1.1 years before starting antiretroviral therapy. The receptor's source is a woman in her 40s with HIV. The chain is built from TRBV5-4 and TRBJ2-3; D unresolved. The CDR3 sequence is CASSLVGSADTQYF. The CDR3, as DNA: TGTGCCAGCAGCTTGGTTGGCAGCGCAGATACGCAGTATTTT. Supplemented by reference TRBV5-4 and TRBJ2-3, the full variable domain reads ETGVTQSPTHLIKTRGQQVTLRCSSQSGHNTVSWYQQALGQGPQFIFQYYREEENGRGNFPPRFSGLQFPNYSSELNVNALELDDSALYLCASSLVGSADTQYFGPGTRLTVL.